The 30 T cell receptor beta chains in this list originate from one sample, sequenced in a study of long-term antiretroviral therapy in people with HIV. The immunoSEQ assay was v3.0, run at survey level. The method was immunoSEQ multiplex PCR; TCRdb's version includes in-frame clones alone and lacks a portion of them. The sample records tens of thousands of clones, around 80% being singletons. The sequenced sample was unsorted PBMCs, obtained nearly 2.9 years after starting antiretroviral therapy. The receptors were gathered from a young man with HIV.

The rearrangement uses TRBV5-6 and TRBJ2-1; the D is unclear. The CDR3 loop spans 13 amino acids. CDR1 is SGHDT and CDR2 is YYEEEE in the germline V gene. With 0 bases removed from V and 11 bases from J, the gap between germline ends came to 12 bases. CDR3 sequence reads: CASSLGGVQQQFF. The CDR3 bases are TGTGCCAGCAGCTTGGGGGGTGTGCAGCAGCAGTTCTTC.

The chain recombines TRBV18 with TRBJ2-7, with TRBD2 as a possible D gene (5 bases). This CDR3 contains 13 residues. Germline loops: CDR1 KGHSH, CDR2 LQKENI. V was shortened by 3 bases and J by 5 bases, with 11 bases between the two germline ends. CDR3 in DNA: TGTGCCAGCTCACCGAGGGTTGGCCACGAGCAGTACTTC. It encodes CASSPRVGHEQYF. The full variable domain, completed using reference TRBV18 and TRBJ2-7, is NAGVMQNPRHLVRRRGQEARLRCSPMKGHSHVYWYRQLPEEGLKFMVYLQKENIIDESGMPKERFSAEFPKEGPSILRIQQVVRGDSAAYFCASSPRVGHEQYFGPGTRLTVT.

The V call is TRBV7-3, the J call TRBJ2-3; no reliable D call. Per the germline V gene, CDR1 is SGHTA and CDR2 is FQGTGA. The CDR3 runs to 15 residues. Trimming took 2 bases from V and 4 from J, leaving 13 bases between them. The CDR3, as DNA: TGTGCCAGCAGCTTATTGGGCAAATCAGCAGATACGCAGTATTTT. Protein sequence: CASSLLGKSADTQYF.

Only a few counts were recorded for this clone. V gene TRBV7-2 combines with J gene TRBJ2-2; TRBD2 matches 7 bases. Trimming took 10 bases from V and 1 from J; bases not matched to a gene: 3. The CDR3 has 13 amino acids. Per the germline V gene, CDR1 is SGHTA and CDR2 is FQGNSA. The CDR3 protein is CAMGGENTGELFF. The CDR3 DNA sequence: TGTGCCATGGGAGGGGAGAACACCGGGGAGCTGTTTTTT.

CDR3 DNA sequence: TGTGCCATCAGTGACCGCGGGGGAAGTGAGCAGTTCTTC. Its protein is CAISDRGGSEQFF. The V call is TRBV10-3, the J call TRBJ2-1, with 7 bases aligning to TRBD2. Germline V CDR1 and CDR2: ENHRY, SYGVKD. This CDR3 spans 13 amino acids. V dropped 3 bases and J dropped 9; count of bases not matched to a gene: 5.

V gene TRBV5-6 combines with J gene TRBJ2-7; D is perhaps TRBD2 (5 bases). The CDR3 is 13 residues long. Trimming removed 4 bases at V and 8 bases at J, with 16 bases between. Per germline, CDR1 SGHDT and CDR2 YYEEEE. DNA of the CDR3: TGTGCCAGCAGCCTTCACGGGATACCCCAGCAGTACTTC. This codes for CASSLHGIPQQYF. The complete variable domain, with remaining parts taken from reference TRBV5-6 and TRBJ2-7, reads DAGVTQSPTHLIKTRGQQVTLRCSPKSGHDTVSWYQQALGQGPQFIFQYYEEEERQRGNFPDRFSGHQFPNYSSELNVNALLLGDSALYLCASSLHGIPQQYFGPGTRLTVT.

This clone qualifies as medium-sized. The gene calls are TRBV2 and TRBJ2-5; a weak D match, TRBD1 (6 bases). Germline V gives CDR1 SNHLY, CDR2 FYNNEI. V was pared by 6 bases and J by 5 bases, with 19 bases between. The CDR3 is made up of 15 amino acids. The CDR3 DNA is TGTGCCAGCAGCCCAACCCAGGGGTCGGGGGAGACCCAGTACTTC. Protein sequence: CASSPTQGSGETQYF.

The genes are TRBV6-1 and TRBJ2-7; TRBD2 matches 9 bases. The CDR3 is 15 residues long. V lost 2 bases and J lost 4; bases outside the gene matches: 6. Germline CDR1 and CDR2: MNHNS and SASEGT. Here the CDR3 DNA reads TGTGCCAGCAGTGAATGGGCTAGCGGGGCTTACGAGCAGTACTTC. This sequence encodes CASSEWASGAYEQYF.

This clone has only a few counts. V is TRBV2 and J is TRBJ2-7; D uncertain. Trimming removed 4 bases at V and 4 bases at J, with 8 bases between. The CDR3 consists of 12 residues. Per germline, CDR1 SNHLY and CDR2 FYNNEI. This CDR3 is CASSGTQYEQYF. The CDR3 DNA sequence: TGTGCCAGCAGTGGCACTCAATACGAGCAGTACTTC.

The chain employs TRBV14 and TRBJ2-1; 12 bases match TRBD2. Germline V gives CDR1 SGHDN, CDR2 FVKESK. There are 13 residues in the CDR3. V dropped 6 bases and J dropped 9; count of bases not matched to a gene: 3. CDR3 in DNA: TGTGCCAGCAGACTAGCGGGGGGTGTTGAGCAGTTCTTC. Translating it yields CASRLAGGVEQFF. The variable domain in full, completed from reference TRBV14 and TRBJ2-1, reads EAGVTQFPSHSVIEKGQTVTLRCDPISGHDNLYWYRRVMGKEIKFLLHFVKESKQDESGMPNNRFLAERTGGTYSTLKVQPAELEDSGVYFCASRLAGGVEQFFGPGTRLTVL.

The chain couples TRBV27 to TRBJ2-1, with TRBD2 matching 9 bases. With 0 bases clipped from V and 5 bases from J, the junction kept 8 bases outside the gene matches. The CDR3 is 17 residues long. Germline CDR1 MNHEY, CDR2 SMNVEV (reference sequence). This chain's CDR3 is CASSLSMGTSFDNEQFF. The CDR3 nucleotides read TGTGCCAGCAGTTTATCGATGGGGACTAGCTTCGACAATGAGCAGTTCTTC.

This clone was seen just once. J is TRBJ1-5 and V is TRBV19; perhaps TRBD1 as D (5 bases). CDR3 length equals 16 residues. Trimming left V 4 bases short and J 5 bases short, with 18 bases between. Germline assignment: CDR1 LNHDA and CDR2 SQIVND (reference sequence). For the CDR3, the DNA is TGTGCCAGTAGTAGTCGTAAGGGGACCAGGGATCAGCCCCAGCATTTT. It yields the protein CASSSRKGTRDQPQHF.

This clone was seen a single time. In DNA, the CDR3 is TGTGCCAGCAGCTTGGGTGATAGCGGGAGGGCCCACTATGAGCAGTTCTTC. The encoded protein is CASSLGDSGRAHYEQFF. The V call is TRBV5-8, the J call TRBJ2-1; 11 positions match TRBD2. The CDR3 extends over 17 amino acids. Germline CDR1 and CDR2: SGHTS and YDEGEE. With V trimmed by 0 bases and J by 8 bases, 10 bases remained unmatched.

This clone was seen just once. The V and J genes are TRBV27 and TRBJ2-5, with 11 bases matching TRBD2. There are 15 residues in the CDR3. Germline-derived CDR1 and CDR2 are MNHEY and SMNVEV (reference sequence). The V and J ends lost 5 bases and 5 bases, in that order; junction bases with no gene match: 7. The CDR3 sequence is CASSPRLAGYETQYF. The CDR3, as DNA: TGTGCCAGCAGTCCGCGACTAGCGGGGTATGAGACCCAGTACTTC.

This chain uses TRBV6-1 with TRBJ2-5, with D uncertain. Trimming took off 1 base at V and 1 base at J, with 10 bases between the two ends. The germline gives CDR1 MNHNS, CDR2 SASEGT. The CDR3 has 15 amino acids. CDR3 sequence reads: CASSEVRRIQETQYF. CDR3 bases: TGTGCCAGCAGTGAAGTTAGGCGGATCCAAGAGACCCAGTACTTC.

The chain recombines TRBV7-9 with TRBJ1-4; 7 bases agree with TRBD1. Germline trimming cut 6 bases from V and 8 bases from J; bases unmatched to any gene: 18. Germline CDR1 is SEHNR and CDR2 is FQNEAQ (reference sequence). This CDR3 contains 17 residues. CDR3 residues: CASRSGKGARLREKLFF. In DNA form, the CDR3 reads TGTGCCAGCAGGTCCGGCAAGGGGGCGAGGTTGAGAGAAAAACTGTTTTTT. Full variable domain (missing parts from reference TRBV7-9 and TRBJ1-4): DTGVSQNPRHKITKRGQNVTFRCDPISEHNRLYWYRQTLGQGPEFLTYFQNEAQLEKSRLLSDRFSAERPKGSFSTLEIQRTEQGDSAMYLCASRSGKGARLREKLFFGSGTQLSVL.

This clone was seen a handful of times. CDR3 DNA sequence: TGTGCCAGCAGTTTACTTCAGGGACTCGGTTTTAATTCACCCCTCCACTTT. Protein: CASSLLQGLGFNSPLHF. The rearrangement uses TRBV28 and TRBJ1-6; D is perhaps TRBD1 (5 bases). The germline V gene encodes CDR1 MDHEN and CDR2 SYDVKM. This CDR3 is 17 amino acids long. The ends were cut back, 2 bases at V and 6 bases at J, with 17 bases in the middle.

This chain uses TRBV11-3 with TRBJ1-4, with TRBD1 as a possible D gene (6 bases). The germline gives CDR1 SGHNT, CDR2 YENEEA. V was clipped by 0 bases and J by 4 bases, with 12 bases between them. The CDR3 is 16 residues long. The CDR3 reads CASSLEDDRNNEKLFF. CDR3 DNA sequence: TGTGCCAGCAGCTTAGAAGACGACAGGAATAATGAAAAACTGTTTTTT.

V and J are TRBV5-4 and TRBJ1-3, with TRBD1 identical over 7 bases. Germline V gives CDR1 SGHNT, CDR2 YYREEE (reference sequence). The CDR3 extends over 13 amino acids. V was pared by 3 bases and J by 8 bases, with 5 bases of the junction left unmatched. The CDR3 bases are TGTGCCAGCAGCTACACAGGGGTGGACACCATATATTTT. The encoded protein is CASSYTGVDTIYF.

The gene calls are TRBV10-1 and TRBJ2-2, with TRBD1 matching 7 bases. This CDR3 has 13 residues. V dropped 8 bases and J dropped 6; count of bases not matched to a gene: 6. Germline V gives CDR1 WNHNN, CDR2 SYGVQD (reference sequence). The DNA of the CDR3 is TGCGCCAGCTTCGAGGGGGCCGCCGGGGAGCTGTTTTTT. Its protein is CASFEGAAGELFF.

The rearrangement links TRBV10-2 to TRBJ1-1, with TRBD1 identical over 7 bases. The germline V gene has CDR1 WSHSY and CDR2 SAAADI. Germline trimming cut 6 bases from V and 7 bases from J; bases unmatched to any gene: 11. This CDR3 has 14 residues. The CDR3 nucleotides read TGCGCCAGCAGGGGAGACAGGGCGTTCGGTGAAGCTTTCTTT. It encodes CASRGDRAFGEAFF.

J is TRBJ1-2 and V is TRBV4-1, with 11 nucleotides matching TRBD1. The junction had 4 bases not matched to a gene; V was cut back by 3 bases and J by 4 bases. Germline CDR1 and CDR2: MGHRA and YSYEKL. The CDR3 totals 15 residues. The CDR3 is CASSQPGQGGYGYTF. In DNA, the CDR3 is TGCGCCAGCAGCCAGCCGGGACAGGGGGGCTATGGCTACACCTTC.

This clone was recorded a few times. The rearrangement joins TRBV20-1 to TRBJ2-5; no definite D call. The germline V gene encodes CDR1 DFQATT and CDR2 SNEGSKA (reference sequence). The CDR3 loop spans 11 amino acids. The germline V and J ends were trimmed by 2 bases and 4 bases, with 5 bases remaining between them. The CDR3 loop is CSARLLETQYF. In DNA, the CDR3 is TGCAGTGCTAGACTATTAGAGACCCAGTACTTC.

The chain joins TRBV5-1 to TRBJ2-1; D uncertain. Deletions cut 3 bases from V and 8 bases from J, with 6 bases between. Per germline, CDR1 SGHRS and CDR2 YFSETQ. The CDR3 runs to 11 residues. CDR3 bases: TGCGCCAGCAGCTCCGACTATGAGCAGTTCTTC. Protein: CASSSDYEQFF.

The gene calls are TRBV5-1 and TRBJ1-1; D perhaps matches TRBD1 (5 bases). Germline values: CDR1 SGHRS, CDR2 YFSETQ. The CDR3 has 17 amino acids. Trimming left V 5 bases short and J 3 bases short, with 23 bases between. The CDR3 DNA reads as TGCGCCAGCAGTTGGGGTGGGGGAAACCCTATGGACACTGAAGCTTTCTTT. Residues: CASSWGGGNPMDTEAFF.

J is TRBJ2-5 and V is TRBV7-2, with D perhaps TRBD2 (5 bases). Germline assignment: CDR1 SGHTA and CDR2 FQGNSA. Between the trimmed V and J ends, which lost 5 bases and 4 bases, there was a span of 29 bases. The CDR3 extends over 19 amino acids. The CDR3 here is CASSLDRRRVELGVETQYF. The CDR3 DNA reads as TGTGCCAGCAGCCTCGATCGGCGGAGAGTCGAGTTGGGAGTAGAGACCCAGTACTTC.

A few counts support this clone. V gene TRBV7-9 combines with J gene TRBJ2-3; TRBD2 matches 9 bases. Germline lookup yields CDR1 SEHNR and CDR2 FQNEAQ (reference sequence). The trim removed 2 bases at V and 2 bases at J, leaving 8 bases unmatched. The CDR3 runs 17 residues. The CDR3 reads CASSLSRREGYTDTQYF. CDR3 DNA: TGTGCCAGCAGCTTATCCCGGCGGGAGGGGTACACAGATACGCAGTATTTT.

The chain has TRBV6-1 and TRBJ1-6; TRBD1 matches at 7 bases. Unmatched junction bases numbered 4, after V lost 2 bases and J lost 6 bases. Germline CDR1 MNHNS, CDR2 SASEGT. The CDR3 loop spans 15 amino acids. This CDR3 reads CASSESSGGNSPLHF. In nucleotides, the CDR3 is TGTGCCAGCAGTGAAAGTTCAGGGGGTAATTCACCCCTCCACTTT.

The V gene is TRBV5-1, the J gene TRBJ2-1; 15 positions agree with TRBD2. This CDR3 region has 18 residues. V was pared by 0 bases and J by 10 bases, with 11 bases of the junction left unmatched. The V gene's germline CDR1 is SGHRS and CDR2 YFSETQ. The CDR3 DNA reads TGCGCCAGCAGCTTGGGTGGACTAGCGGGAGGGCCATCGTACGAGCAGTTCTTC. It codes for CASSLGGLAGGPSYEQFF.

The rearrangement joins TRBV27 to TRBJ2-7; TRBD2 aligns across 9 bases. The trim removed 4 bases at V and 6 bases at J, leaving 7 bases unmatched. This CDR3 has 14 amino acids. The germline gives CDR1 MNHEY, CDR2 SMNVEV (reference sequence). CDR3 protein: CASSSPGLAREQYF. The CDR3 region has the DNA TGTGCCAGCAGTTCGCCGGGACTAGCCCGCGAGCAGTACTTC.